These 20 T cell receptor beta chains were all obtained from the same sample, sequenced in a study of blood T cells in healthy people across ages. The authors ran a second PCR of roughly 7 to 11 cycles using a sample-barcoded 5' primer and a J-beta primer mix. TCRdb independently ran MiXCR on the 5' RACE reads; one entry per CDR3 protein. The repertoire holds fewer than 600,000 distinct CDR3 sequences, with approximately 26% as singletons. Separately, the same data were catalogued under a study of T cells of mothers and their children.

Sequencing was performed on blood. These receptors all come from a boy between 2 and 10 years old in good health.

This clonotype was counted a few times. The chain carries TRBV10-3 and TRBJ2-5, with D possibly being TRBD1 or TRBD2 (6 bases each). Trimming took 8 bases from V and 5 from J, leaving 15 bases between them. Per the germline V gene, CDR1 is ENHRY and CDR2 is SYGVKD. This CDR3 has 13 amino acids. This CDR3 reads CAIGGTGRETQYF. CDR3 in DNA: TGTGCCATCGGTGGCACAGGGAGGGAGACCCAGTACTTC.

The rearrangement uses TRBV29-1 and TRBJ2-1; no definite D call. V lost 4 bases and J lost 9, with 7 bases in between. The CDR3 covers 10 residues. Germline values: CDR1 SQVTM, CDR2 ANQGSEA. The CDR3 spells CSVGGSEQFF. The CDR3 nucleotides read TGCAGCGTTGGGGGATCTGAGCAGTTCTTC.

This clonotype was counted a few times. The CDR3 sequence: CSSNGADYGDETQYF. DNA for the CDR3: TGCAGTTCGAACGGCGCCGACTACGGGGACGAGACCCAGTACTTC. The chain combines TRBV20-1 with TRBJ2-5; the D call may be TRBD1 or TRBD2 (5 bases each). The V end lost 8 bases, the J end lost 5 bases, and 24 bases lay between the germline ends. This CDR3 is 15 amino acids long. Per germline, CDR1 DFQATT and CDR2 SNEGSKA (reference sequence).

V is TRBV29-1 and J is TRBJ2-7; TRBD1 matches at 7 bases. CDR3 size: 12 residues. Trimming at V came to 6 bases and at J to 3 bases, leaving 5 bases not matched to a gene. From germline, CDR1 is SQVTM and CDR2 ANQGSEA. CDR3 in DNA: TGCAGCGTCTGGACAGGAGTCTACGAGCAGTACTTC. Translation gives CSVWTGVYEQYF.

This clonotype was seen a few times. The rearrangement uses TRBV20-1 and TRBJ2-5; D remains ambiguous. The CDR3 has 13 amino acids. V dropped 3 bases and J dropped 0 bases, with 8 bases sitting between them. Germline V gene data show CDR1 as DFQATT and CDR2 as SNEGSKA (reference sequence). CDR3: CSASGLDQETQYF. The CDR3 bases are TGCAGTGCTAGTGGGCTCGACCAAGAGACCCAGTACTTC.

The chain carries TRBV12-3 or TRBV12-4 and TRBJ2-7; 8 bases agree with TRBD1. V shed 6 bases and J 2 bases; nucleotides not matched to a gene: 12. CDR3 length equals 16 residues. CDR3 nucleotide sequence: TGTGCCAGCAGCCCCGGACAGGGTTTACCCACCTACGAGCAGTACTTC. It codes for CASSPGQGLPTYEQYF.

The V call is TRBV12-5, the J call TRBJ1-2; D may be TRBD1 (6 bases). The CDR3 is made up of 17 amino acids. The V end lost 0 bases, the J end lost 7 bases, and 21 bases lay between the germline ends. Germline CDR1 LGHNT, CDR2 FRNRAP. The CDR3 coding sequence is TGTGCTAGTGGTTTGGTAAACCGAGGGACAAGGGGACGTGGCTACACCTTC. It codes for CASGLVNRGTRGRGYTF. Complete variable domain (other parts from reference TRBV12-5 and TRBJ1-2): DARVTQTPRHKVTEMGQEVTMRCQPILGHNTVFWYRQTMMQGLELLAYFRNRAPLDDSGMPKDRFSAEMPDATLATLKIQPSEPRDSAVYFCASGLVNRGTRGRGYTFGSGTRLTVV.

Only one count was recorded for this clonotype. The chain employs TRBV30 and TRBJ2-1; no clear D gene. This CDR3 has 13 residues. Trimming cost V 2 bases and J 3 bases, with 8 bases left between them. The germline V gene encodes CDR1 GTSNPN and CDR2 SVGIG (reference sequence). The CDR3: CAWSSRNYNEQFF. CDR3 coding DNA: TGTGCCTGGAGTTCGCGTAACTACAATGAGCAGTTCTTC. The whole variable domain, remainder taken from reference TRBV30 and TRBJ2-1, is SQTIHQWPATLVQPVGSPLSLECTVEGTSNPNLYWYRQAAGRGLQLLFYSVGIGQISSEVPQNLSASRPQDRQFILSSKKLLLSDSGFYLCAWSSRNYNEQFFGPGTRLTVL.

The chain combines TRBV19 with TRBJ2-2; a possible D gene is TRBD2 (6 bases). This CDR3 comprises 12 residues. Germline V gives CDR1 LNHDA, CDR2 SQIVND (reference sequence). In DNA form, the CDR3 reads TGTTCGTCGGGGGTAGGCACCGGGGAGCTGTTTTTT. Protein product: CSSGVGTGELFF.

This clonotype showed up many times. V and J are TRBV10-1 and TRBJ2-5, with TRBD2 matching 7 bases. The DNA end is a closer match to TRBJ2-7, so the J assignment may be wrong. The CDR3 has 14 amino acids. Germline V gene data show CDR1 as WNHNN and CDR2 as SYGVQD (reference sequence). The DNA for the CDR3 is TGCGCCAGCAGTCGCGGGGGAGCGGTTGGCGAGCAGTACTTC. Protein: CASSRGGAVGEQYF.

This chain joins TRBV29-1 and TRBJ1-6; maybe TRBD1 (5 bases). V dropped 7 bases and J dropped 8 bases, with 15 bases sitting between them. Germline V gene sequence: CDR1 SQVTM, CDR2 ANQGSEA. This CDR3 is 13 amino acids long. The CDR3 nucleotides read TGCAGCGCCCGCGGGGGGGATGATTCACCCCTCCACTTT. Protein sequence: CSARGGDDSPLHF. Full variable domain (remainder filled in from reference TRBV29-1 and TRBJ1-6): SAVISQKPSRDICQRGTSLTIQCQVDSQVTMMFWYRQQPGQSLTLIATANQGSEATYESGFVIDKFPISRPNLTFSTLTVSNMSPEDSSIYLCSARGGDDSPLHFGNGTRLTVT.

The V call is TRBV9, the J call TRBJ2-3, with TRBD2 matching over 11 bases. V trimming: 7 bases; J trimming: 2 bases; junction bases outside the gene matches: 6. Germline V gene lookup returns CDR1 SGDLS and CDR2 YYNGEE. There are 15 residues in the CDR3. The CDR3 is CASGRLAGLTDTQYF. CDR3 in DNA: TGTGCCAGCGGACGACTAGCGGGGCTCACAGATACGCAGTATTTT.

This chain connects TRBV6-5 to TRBJ2-2, with a possible D match to TRBD1 (5 bases). CDR1 and CDR2 (germline): MNHEY, SVGAGI. This CDR3 is 13 amino acids long. V gave up 2 bases and J gave up 5 bases, with 6 bases separating them. CDR3 sequence (DNA): TGTGCCAGCAGTTACAAGGGGACCGGGGAGCTGTTTTTT. Translation gives CASSYKGTGELFF.

CDR3 DNA: TGTGCCAGCCTCCAGGGGAGCTCCTATAATTCACCCCTCCACTTT. Protein: CASLQGSSYNSPLHF. The rearrangement joins TRBV30 to TRBJ1-6; maybe TRBD1 (6 bases). V shed 8 bases and J shed 0 bases, with 14 bases lying between them. Germline V gene data show CDR1 as GTSNPN and CDR2 as SVGIG (reference sequence). The CDR3 spans 15 residues.

This clonotype was seen at least ten times. The gene calls are TRBV6-5 and TRBJ2-5, with 10 bases that match TRBD2. The J call may be faulty, since TRBJ2-1 better matches the DNA end. The CDR3 contains 17 residues. Germline V CDR1 and CDR2: MNHEY, SVGAGI. The CDR3 DNA is TGTGCCAGCAGTACCGGGACGAGCGGGGGGGCAGGCAATGAGCAGTTCTTC. Residues: CASSTGTSGGAGNEQFF.

The chain employs TRBV6-4 and TRBJ1-1; 9 bases agree with TRBD1. The CDR3 sequence is 14 residues long. Germline CDR1 is MRHNA and CDR2 is SNTAGT. After removal of 6 bases from V and 3 bases from J, the junction contained 5 bases not matched to a gene. The CDR3 nucleotides are TGTGCCAGCAGCACAGGGGGCGCGGACACTGAAGCTTTCTTT. This translates into CASSTGGADTEAFF.

This clonotype was detected only a few times. This chain joins TRBV18 and TRBJ1-6; D remains unclear. The CDR3 length is 15 residues. Per the germline V gene, CDR1 is KGHSH and CDR2 is LQKENI. The V end lost 2 bases, the J end lost 7 bases, and 12 bases lay between the germline ends. Here the CDR3 reads CASSPVGPLNSPLHF. The CDR3 bases are TGTGCCAGCTCACCAGTCGGGCCGTTGAATTCACCCCTCCACTTT.

The J gene is TRBJ2-7, the V gene TRBV5-1; TRBD2 agrees at 9 bases. Germline V CDR1 and CDR2: SGHRS, YFSETQ. This CDR3 contains 15 residues. Germline trimming cut 4 bases from V and 5 bases from J; bases unmatched to any gene: 10. The CDR3 DNA is TGCGCCAGCAGCCCAGAACTAGCGGGTCACAACGAGCAGTACTTC. Translating gives CASSPELAGHNEQYF. The complete variable domain, with remaining parts taken from reference TRBV5-1 and TRBJ2-7, reads KAGVTQTPRYLIKTRGQQVTLSCSPISGHRSVSWYQQTPGQGLQFLFEYFSETQRNKGNFPGRFSGRQFSNSRSEMNVSTLELGDSALYLCASSPELAGHNEQYFGPGTRLTVT.

The chain uses TRBV12-3 or TRBV12-4 and TRBJ2-7; 8 bases are shared with TRBD1. This CDR3 is 14 amino acids long. J was trimmed by 5 bases and V by 1 base; bases with no gene match: 4. The CDR3 sequence is CASSLGTGFNEQYF. For the CDR3, the DNA is TGTGCCAGCAGTTTAGGGACAGGGTTTAACGAGCAGTACTTC.

This clonotype was picked up a small number of times. CDR3 bases: TGCAGCGTGGCCTCGGGGGTGGTCAAAAACATTCAGTACTTC. It encodes CSVASGVVKNIQYF. The chain is built from TRBV29-1 and TRBJ2-4, with D possibly TRBD2 on 6 matching bases. The germline gives CDR1 SQVTM, CDR2 ANQGSEA. Trimming removed 6 bases at V and 3 bases at J, with 15 bases between. This CDR3 spans 14 amino acids. The variable domain in full, with the rest retrieved from reference TRBV29-1 and TRBJ2-4, is SAVISQKPSRDICQRGTSLTIQCQVDSQVTMMFWYRQQPGQSLTLIATANQGSEATYESGFVIDKFPISRPNLTFSTLTVSNMSPEDSSIYLCSVASGVVKNIQYFGAGTRLSVL.